The 25 T cell receptor beta chains below come from one sample, sequenced in a study of T cells in Graves' hyperthyroidism and ophthalmopathy. TCR beta CDR3 sequences were amplified from RNA transcripts. The HTBI primer set served for first-round RT-PCR of the TCR CDR3. TCRdb independently ran MiXCR on the multiplex PCR reads; one entry per CDR3 protein. The data show roughly 700,000 distinct CDR3 sequences, over 35% seen once. Sequencing was carried out using blood. The origin of the receptors is a middle-aged woman with Graves' hyperthyroidism.

This clonotype was found a few times. The chain carries TRBV4-1 and TRBJ2-5; TRBD2 aligns across 7 bases. The CDR3 has 14 amino acids. The germline V gene has CDR1 MGHRA and CDR2 YSYEKL. Trimming took 4 bases from V and 2 from J; bases not matched to a gene: 4. The CDR3 protein is CASSRGAGQETQYF. CDR3 sequence (DNA): TGCGCCAGCAGCCGGGGAGCGGGGCAAGAGACCCAGTACTTC.

The sample holds many counts of this clonotype. In DNA, the CDR3 is TGTGCCAGCAGCTTAACGTCGACCGCCACTTATTCACCCCTCCACTTT. Encoded protein: CASSLTSTATYSPLHF. V and J are TRBV7-2 and TRBJ1-6, with D unresolved. Trimming stripped 2 bases from V and 8 bases from J, with 16 bases between. The CDR3 has 16 residues. The germline gives CDR1 SGHTA, CDR2 FQGNSA.

This clonotype turned up a few times. V is TRBV4-1 and J is TRBJ1-4; 9 nucleotides match TRBD1. The J segment lost 7 bases and the V segment lost 3 bases, leaving 9 bases of the junction unmatched. The CDR3 sequence is 16 residues long. Germline assignment: CDR1 MGHRA and CDR2 YSYEKL. The DNA for the CDR3 is TGCGCCAGCAGCCACATAAAGGGACAGGGCGGTGAAAAACTGTTTTTT. Its translation: CASSHIKGQGGEKLFF.

The chain uses TRBV19 and TRBJ1-2; 7 bases agree with TRBD1. Germline CDR1 reads LNHDA; CDR2 reads SQIVND (reference sequence). V was pared by 0 bases and J by 4 bases, with 8 bases of the junction left unmatched. This CDR3 is built from 16 residues. As DNA, the CDR3 is TGTGCCAGTAGTATAGATCCTCTCAGGGGGGCCTATGGCTACACCTTC. Its translation is CASSIDPLRGAYGYTF.

This clonotype occurred a few times. The chain is built from TRBV7-2 and TRBJ2-5, with 13 bases identical to TRBD2. The germline CDR1 and CDR2 sequences are SGHTA and FQGNSA. The length of the CDR3 is 17 residues. V dropped 0 bases and J dropped 4; count of bases not matched to a gene: 5. CDR3 residues: CASSLASTSGGLETQYF. The CDR3 DNA reads TGTGCCAGCAGCTTAGCGTCGACTAGCGGGGGGCTAGAGACCCAGTACTTC.

This rearrangement joins TRBV20-1 to TRBJ1-4; a weak D match, TRBD1 (5 bases). Germline V CDR1 and CDR2: DFQATT, SNEGSKA (reference sequence). This CDR3 has 13 residues. With 4 bases removed from V and 4 bases from J, the gap between germline ends came to 10 bases. CDR3 DNA: TGCAGTGCTACCGGGACGAGTAATGAAAAACTGTTTTTT. Translating it yields CSATGTSNEKLFF.

This clonotype appeared many times. This chain uses TRBV10-3 with TRBJ1-1, with D perhaps TRBD1 (5 bases). Germline assignment: CDR1 ENHRY and CDR2 SYGVKD. CDR3 length: 13 amino acids. With 0 bases removed from V and 9 bases from J, the gap between germline ends came to 11 bases. CDR3 nucleotide sequence: TGTGCCATCAGTGAGTCGAAGACAGAGAAAGCTTTCTTT. Protein sequence: CAISESKTEKAFF.

The rearrangement links TRBV7-8 to TRBJ2-3, with no clear D. CDR3 length: 17 residues. Germline lookup yields CDR1 SGHVS and CDR2 FQNEAQ. Deletions cut 3 bases from V and 2 bases from J, with 18 bases between. CDR3 nucleotides: TGTGCCAGCAGCTTGCTTGGCAGTTGGTCTGACACAGATACGCAGTATTTT. Protein product: CASSLLGSWSDTDTQYF.

J is TRBJ1-3 and V is TRBV4-2; D is ambiguous. V lost 3 bases and J 0 bases, leaving 12 bases between the germline ends. CDR1 and CDR2 (germline): LGHNA, YNFKEQ. This CDR3 region has 16 residues. The CDR3 coding sequence is TGTGCCAGCAGCCAGCGGGGAGACCTCTCTGGAAACACCATATATTTT. Translated, it gives CASSQRGDLSGNTIYF.

The chain carries TRBV7-2 and TRBJ1-2; D perhaps matches TRBD1 (5 bases). CDR1 and CDR2 (germline): SGHTA, FQGNSA. The CDR3 is 14 residues long. Trimming removed 1 base from V and 8 bases from J, with 14 bases in between. In nucleotides, the CDR3 is TGTGCCAGCAGCTTAGAAGCGGGGGGAGGCGGCTACACCTTC. It codes for CASSLEAGGGGYTF.

This sequence joins TRBV19 and TRBJ1-3; 11 bases fit TRBD1. V gave up 4 bases and J gave up 0 bases; unmatched junction bases: 17. This CDR3 region has 21 residues. From germline, CDR1 is LNHDA and CDR2 SQIVND (reference sequence). The CDR3 DNA sequence: TGTGCCAGTAGTACCCCGGACAGGGGGCAAGGTCAGGACCACTCTGGAAACACCATATATTTT. It encodes CASSTPDRGQGQDHSGNTIYF.

On this clonotype itself: A read error may produce the germline difference seen at one junction end. The genes are TRBV10-3 and TRBJ2-7; the match to TRBD2 covers 10 bases. Germline V gene data show CDR1 as ENHRY and CDR2 as SYGVKD. The CDR3 is 16 residues long. CDR3 amino acids: CAIILTLSSGGYDQYF. DNA for the CDR3: TGTGCCATCATTCTAACCCTGTCTAGCGGGGGCTACGACCAGTACTTC.

This chain uses TRBV25-1 with TRBJ1-6, with D possibly being TRBD1 (5 bases). CDR3 length: 16 amino acids. Trimming left V 2 bases short and J 6 bases short, with 14 bases between. Germline V lookup: CDR1 MGHDK, CDR2 SYGVNS. This chain's CDR3 is CASSEPGQGTNSPLHF. In DNA, the CDR3 is TGTGCCAGCAGTGAACCGGGGCAGGGAACTAATTCACCCCTCCACTTT.

The table lists this clonotype with a few counts. This chain links TRBV4-3 with TRBJ2-7; D might be TRBD1 (6 bases). CDR3 length: 15 amino acids. The germline V gene encodes CDR1 LGHNA and CDR2 YSLEER. V gave up 4 bases and J gave up 3 bases, with 16 bases separating them. The CDR3 reads CASSPQDRSVYEQYF. CDR3 nucleotide sequence: TGCGCCAGCAGCCCACAAGACAGGAGCGTCTACGAGCAGTACTTC.

The CDR3 region is CASSLLWGGSGELFF. The CDR3 bases are TGTGCCAGCAGCTTACTCTGGGGAGGGTCCGGGGAGCTGTTTTTT. V is TRBV7-3 and J is TRBJ2-2; 7 positions agree with TRBD2. Germline V gives CDR1 SGHTA, CDR2 FQGTGA. CDR3 length: 15 amino acids. Trimming at V came to 2 bases and at J to 6 bases, leaving 6 bases not matched to a gene. The complete variable domain, with remaining parts taken from reference TRBV7-3 and TRBJ2-2, reads GAGVSQTPSNKVTEKGKYVELRCDPISGHTALYWYRQSLGQGPEFLIYFQGTGAADDSGLPNDRFFAVRPEGSVSTLKIQRTERGDSAVYLCASSLLWGGSGELFFGEGSRLTVL.

Comment on this clonotype: A single base separates this from a much larger clone, so it may be a read error. CDR3 nucleotides: TGCAGTGCCCACCTCGGACAGCTAGATCAGCCCCAGCATTTT. The encoded protein is CSAHLGQLDQPQHF. The chain carries TRBV20-1 and TRBJ1-5, with D tentatively TRBD1 (6 bases). Trimming took off 6 bases at V and 5 bases at J, with 17 bases between the two ends. The germline V gene has CDR1 DFQATT and CDR2 SNEGSKA (reference sequence). CDR3 length equals 14 residues.

The chain has TRBV10-3 and TRBJ1-5, with D possibly TRBD1 on 5 matching bases. This CDR3 spans 16 amino acids. V was cut by 10 bases and J by 0 bases, with 19 bases left in between. Germline V gives CDR1 ENHRY, CDR2 SYGVKD. CDR3 region: CASRSHRQNSNQPQHF. Written as DNA, the CDR3 is TGTGCCAGCAGAAGTCACCGACAGAATAGCAATCAGCCCCAGCATTTT.

This clonotype was detected only a few times. V and J are TRBV7-8 and TRBJ2-7, with 8 bases fitting TRBD1. Looked up from germline, CDR1 is SGHVS and CDR2 is FQNEAQ. V trimming: 5 bases; J trimming: 1 base; junction bases outside the gene matches: 4. The length of the CDR3 is 14 residues. The CDR3 region has the DNA TGTGCCAGCAGCACCCGGACAGGGTCCTACGAGCAGTACTTC. It encodes CASSTRTGSYEQYF.

Worth noting for this clonotype: With a much larger clone just one base away, this may be a read error. This chain uses TRBV29-1 with TRBJ1-5; tentative D call: TRBD1 (6 bases). CDR3 size: 14 residues. CDR1 and CDR2 (germline): SQVTM, ANQGSEA. V dropped 7 bases and J dropped 2 bases, with 15 bases sitting between them. This CDR3 is CSAGGWGGNQPQHF. CDR3 in DNA: TGCAGCGCCGGGGGCTGGGGGGGCAATCAGCCCCAGCATTTT.

The chain recombines TRBV6-2 or TRBV6-3 with TRBJ2-7; D gene unclear. The germline V gene has CDR1 MNHEY and CDR2 SVGEGT. The length of the CDR3 is 13 residues. Deletions cut 0 bases from V and 3 bases from J, with 6 bases between. For the CDR3, the DNA is TGTGCCAGCAGTTACTCGATCCGCTACGAGCAGTACTTC. It specifies CASSYSIRYEQYF.

The chain has TRBV7-2 and TRBJ1-5; TRBD1 agrees at 9 bases. Germline V CDR1 and CDR2: SGHTA, FQGNSA. CDR3 length: 18 residues. The ends lost 5 bases at V and 0 bases at J; junction bases unmatched: 11. CDR3 in amino acids: CASSAGQGKAYSNQPQHF. The CDR3 nucleotides read TGTGCCAGCAGCGCGGGACAGGGCAAAGCCTATAGCAATCAGCCCCAGCATTTT.

Turning to this clonotype: Since a much larger clone is just one base distant, this may be a read error. The chain joins TRBV6-5 to TRBJ2-5; a weak D match, TRBD2 (6 bases). CDR1 MNHEY and CDR2 SVGAGI come from the germline V gene. The CDR3 has 13 amino acids. V gave up 4 bases and J gave up 5 bases, with 11 bases separating them. CDR3 bases: TGTGCCAGCAGTTCGGACTACCTGGAGACCCAGTACTTC. As protein: CASSSDYLETQYF.

This clonotype showed up just a few times. The chain combines TRBV7-2 with TRBJ2-1, with a weak D call TRBD2 (6 bases). Per germline, CDR1 SGHTA and CDR2 FQGNSA. Trimming removed 5 bases at V and 10 bases at J, with 15 bases between. CDR3 length: 13 residues. The CDR3 DNA is TGTGCCAGCAGCCCTCGGGACTTCACCGAGCAGTTCTTC. This gives the protein CASSPRDFTEQFF.

The chain couples TRBV6-4 to TRBJ2-1; maybe TRBD1 (6 bases). The CDR3 is 18 residues long. Germline loops: CDR1 MRHNA, CDR2 SNTAGT. With 4 bases removed from V and 8 bases from J, the gap between germline ends came to 27 bases. The CDR3 here is CASSVSLSQGGTFHEQFF. CDR3 nucleotides: TGTGCCAGCAGTGTCTCATTATCACAGGGTGGGACATTCCATGAGCAGTTCTTC.

This clonotype was counted ten times or more. The chain couples TRBV5-1 to TRBJ2-7; D gene ambiguous. The V and J ends lost 4 bases and 5 bases respectively, with 16 bases between them. Germline V gene lookup returns CDR1 SGHRS and CDR2 YFSETQ. The CDR3 is made up of 14 amino acids. CDR3 bases: TGCGCCAGCAGCCCGGTGGCAGAAGTGGACGAGCAGTACTTC. Its protein is CASSPVAEVDEQYF.